The rows below give T cell receptor beta chains drawn from one sample of a study of cytomegalovirus exposure and HLA in healthy donors. This table comes from immunoSEQ multiplex PCR, and its TCRdb copy is limited to in-frame clones, with some not included. Among around 100,000 clones, about 70% were seen once, and the ten largest hold approximately 8.6%. The sample was PBMCs. The source of these receptors is a man younger than 40 in good health and CMV-seropositive. The CDR3 runs from the conserved cysteine through the conserved F or W. Each record gives: clone size, J gene, D gene, CDR3 length, V gene, CDR3 DNA, CDR3 protein. A D gene is named only where the DNA matches it firmly. A row's size may be missing; if present it is once, few, many or a size class.

>few|TRBJ1-1|TRBD1|14|TRBV9
TGTGCCAGCAGCTTTACCGGGACAGGGGATAAAGCTTTCTTT
CASSFTGTGDKAFF
>few|TRBJ1-2|TRBD1|16|TRBV5-6
TGTGCCAGCAGCTTGCGATTGGGACAGACTTACTATGGCTACACCTTC
CASSLRLGQTYYGYTF
>.|TRBJ2-1|.|16|TRBV7-9
TGTGCCAGCAGCTTGCGGTCCCTTAGCTCCTACAATGAGCAGTTCTTC
CASSLRSLSSYNEQFF
>.|TRBJ1-1|.|13|TRBV18
TGTGCCAGCTCACCGGGGGGTAGGGCTGAAGCTTTCTTT
CASSPGGRAEAFF
>.|TRBJ2-1|.|15|TRBV11-3
TGTGCCAGCAGGCCCGGCGGCAGCTCCTACAATGAGCAGTTCTTC
CASRPGGSSYNEQFF
>.|TRBJ2-1|TRBD1|15|TRBV7-6
TGTGCCAGCAGCTTAGGGGGAGGACAGGGGAGCGAGCAGTTCTTC
CASSLGGGQGSEQFF
>few|TRBJ1-1|TRBD1|16|TRBV10-3
TGTGCCATCAGTGTCTTACCAGGACAGGGGAACACTGAAGCTTTCTTT
CAISVLPGQGNTEAFF
>.|TRBJ2-3|.|16|TRBV21-1
TGTGCCAGCAGCCCCCCCGGGGACGGGGGGGCAGATACGCAGTATTTT
CASSPPGDGGADTQYF
>once|TRBJ2-2|TRBD1|14|TRBV5-1
TGCGCCAGCAGCTTGTTGACAGGGGGCGGGGAGCTGTTTTTT
CASSLLTGGGELFF
>.|TRBJ2-7|TRBD1|13|TRBV4-1
TGCGCCAGCAGCCAAGTCAGGGGGCACGAGCAGTACTTC
CASSQVRGHEQYF
>few|TRBJ1-2|.|15|TRBV10-1
TGCGCCAGCAGCTCGACTAGTCTGGGAAACTATGGCTACACCTTC
CASSSTSLGNYGYTF
>.|TRBJ1-2|TRBD1|16|TRBV7-9
TGTGCCAGCAGCGCCTCTTCACAGGGGGCCCCCTATGGCTACACCTTC
CASSASSQGAPYGYTF
>.|TRBJ2-3|TRBD2|13|TRBV28
TGTGCCAGCAGTTTTAGCGGGACAGATACGCAGTATTTT
CASSFSGTDTQYF
>.|TRBJ2-1|.|14|TRBV5-6
TGTGCCAGCAGCTATGCAGGACAGACCCTATTGAAGTTCTTC
CASSYAGQTLLKFF
>.|TRBJ2-5|.|13|TRBV9
TGTGCCAGCAGCGTTGGCTTCCAAGAGACCCAGTACTTC
CASSVGFQETQYF
>.|TRBJ2-3|TRBD1|15|TRBV19
TGTGCCAGTAGTATAGGGGACAGGGGCACAGATACGCAGTATTTT
CASSIGDRGTDTQYF
>.|TRBJ1-1|TRBD1|13|TRBV7-3
TGTGCCAGCAGCTCGGGACAGGCGAATGAAGCTTTCTTT
CASSSGQANEAFF
>once|TRBJ1-2|.|11|TRBV7-9
TGTGCCAGCAGCTTAGAGGGGGGCTACACCTTC
CASSLEGGYTF
>.|TRBJ1-6|.|15|TRBV19
TGTGCCAGTAGTGAAATAACAGGGTGGAATTCACCCCTCCACTTT
CASSEITGWNSPLHF
>.|TRBJ1-3|.|14|TRBV27
TGTGCCAGCAGCCTCCAGGGGTCCGGAAACACCATATATTTT
CASSLQGSGNTIYF
>.|TRBJ2-1|TRBD2|14|TRBV6-5
TGTGCCAGCAGCCCGGGACTAGCGGTTCACGAGCAGTTCTTC
CASSPGLAVHEQFF
>once|TRBJ1-4|.|16|TRBV7-9
TGTGCCAGCAGCACCCGGACAGAGGCAACTAATGAAAAACTGTTTTTT
CASSTRTEATNEKLFF
>.|TRBJ1-2|TRBD1|13|TRBV6-6
TGTGCCAGCACCTTAGACAGGGATTATGGCTACACCTTC
CASTLDRDYGYTF
>.|TRBJ2-1|TRBD1|17|TRBV29-1
TGCAGCGTTGGACAGGGGATACGGCCTGGCCCCTACAATGAGCAGTTCTTC
CSVGQGIRPGPYNEQFF
>many|TRBJ2-6|TRBD2|16|TRBV7-7
TGTGCTAGCAGCCCGGGAGGGGTTTCCGGGGCCAACGTCCTGACTTTC
CASSPGGVSGANVLTF
>.|TRBJ2-6|.|15|TRBV27
TGTGCCAGCAGTTTCGGACAGACTGGGGCCAACGTCCTGACTTTC
CASSFGQTGANVLTF
>.|TRBJ1-1|TRBD1|12|TRBV12-5
TGTGCCGTCCAGGGGGCGTGGACTGAAGCTTTCTTT
CAVQGAWTEAFF
>.|TRBJ1-1|TRBD1|15|TRBV10-3
TGTGCCATCACCCCAGCAGGGGGCTCGGACACTGAAGCTTTCTTT
CAITPAGGSDTEAFF
>.|TRBJ1-1|.|19|TRBV21-1
TGTGCCAGCAGCAAAGGCCGCTCGGGAAGGACAGAAACAAACACTGAAGCTTTCTTT
CASSKGRSGRTETNTEAFF
>.|TRBJ2-5|.|14|TRBV29-1
TGCAGCGTTGGGGACACAGGGACGGGGGAGACCCAGTACTTC
CSVGDTGTGETQYF